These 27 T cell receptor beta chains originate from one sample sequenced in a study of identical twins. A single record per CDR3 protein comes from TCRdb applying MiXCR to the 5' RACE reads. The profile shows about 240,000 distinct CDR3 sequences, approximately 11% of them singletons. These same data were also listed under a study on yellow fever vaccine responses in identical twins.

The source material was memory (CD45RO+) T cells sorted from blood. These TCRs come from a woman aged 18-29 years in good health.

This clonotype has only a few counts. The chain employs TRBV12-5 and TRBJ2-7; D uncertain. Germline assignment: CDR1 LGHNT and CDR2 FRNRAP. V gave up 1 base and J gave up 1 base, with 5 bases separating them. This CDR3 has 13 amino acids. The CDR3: CASGLGGSYEQYF. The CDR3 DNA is TGTGCTAGTGGTTTGGGTGGATCCTACGAGCAGTACTTC.

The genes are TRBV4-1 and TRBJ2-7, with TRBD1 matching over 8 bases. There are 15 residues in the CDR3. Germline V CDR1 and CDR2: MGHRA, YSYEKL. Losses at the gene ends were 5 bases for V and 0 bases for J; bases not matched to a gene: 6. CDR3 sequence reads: CASSVGQVVSYEQYF. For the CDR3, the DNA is TGCGCCAGCAGCGTGGGACAGGTCGTCTCCTACGAGCAGTACTTC.

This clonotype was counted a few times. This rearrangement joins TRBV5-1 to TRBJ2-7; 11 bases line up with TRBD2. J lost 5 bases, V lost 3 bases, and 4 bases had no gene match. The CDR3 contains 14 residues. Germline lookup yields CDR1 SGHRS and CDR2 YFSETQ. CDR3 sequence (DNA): TGCGCCAGCAGCTATAGCGGGGGGGCCCACGAGCAGTACTTC. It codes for CASSYSGGAHEQYF.

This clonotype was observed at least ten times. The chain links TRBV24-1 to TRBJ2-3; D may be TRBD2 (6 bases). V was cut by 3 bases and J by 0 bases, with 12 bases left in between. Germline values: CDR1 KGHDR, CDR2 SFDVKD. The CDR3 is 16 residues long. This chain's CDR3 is CATSDMVSGSTDTQYF. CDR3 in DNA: TGTGCCACCAGTGATATGGTTAGCGGTAGCACAGATACGCAGTATTTT.

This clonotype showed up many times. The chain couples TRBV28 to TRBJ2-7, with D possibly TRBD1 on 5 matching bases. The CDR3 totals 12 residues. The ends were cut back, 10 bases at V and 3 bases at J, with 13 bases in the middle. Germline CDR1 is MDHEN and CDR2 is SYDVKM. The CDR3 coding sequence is TGTGCCACCCAGACAGAGTACTACGAGCAGTACTTC. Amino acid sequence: CATQTEYYEQYF. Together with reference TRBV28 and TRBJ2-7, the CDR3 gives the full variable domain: DVKVTQSSRYLVKRTGEKVFLECVQDMDHENMFWYRQDPGLGLRLIYFSYDVKMKEKGDIPEGYSVSREKKERFSLILESASTNQTSMYLCATQTEYYEQYFGPGTRLTVT.

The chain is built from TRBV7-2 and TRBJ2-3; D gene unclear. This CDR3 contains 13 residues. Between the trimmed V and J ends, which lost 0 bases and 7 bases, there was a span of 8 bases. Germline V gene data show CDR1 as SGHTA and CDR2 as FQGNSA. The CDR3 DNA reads TGTGCCAGCAGCTTAGCCACCAAGAATACGCAGTATTTT. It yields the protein CASSLATKNTQYF.

The CDR3 loop reads CASRAQGFTGELFF. As DNA, the CDR3 is TGTGCCAGCCGTGCCCAAGGGTTTACCGGGGAGCTGTTTTTT. V is TRBV13 and J is TRBJ2-2; no clear D gene. Trimming pared 8 bases from V and 5 bases from J, leaving 15 bases between. The CDR3 is made up of 14 amino acids. The germline V gene has CDR1 PRHDT and CDR2 FYEKMQ (reference sequence).

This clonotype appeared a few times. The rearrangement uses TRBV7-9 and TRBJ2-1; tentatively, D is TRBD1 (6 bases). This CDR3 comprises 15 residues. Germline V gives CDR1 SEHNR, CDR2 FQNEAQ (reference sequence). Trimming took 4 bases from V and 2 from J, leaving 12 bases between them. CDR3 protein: CASSSTDRTYNEQFF. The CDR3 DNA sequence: TGTGCCAGCAGCTCAACCGACAGGACCTACAATGAGCAGTTCTTC.

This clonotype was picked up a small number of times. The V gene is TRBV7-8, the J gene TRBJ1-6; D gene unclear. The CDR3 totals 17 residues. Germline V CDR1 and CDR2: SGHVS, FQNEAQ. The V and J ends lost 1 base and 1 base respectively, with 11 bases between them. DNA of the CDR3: TGTGCCAGCAGCTTAGTTTCAGAACCTTCCTATAATTCACCCCTCCACTTT. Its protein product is CASSLVSEPSYNSPLHF. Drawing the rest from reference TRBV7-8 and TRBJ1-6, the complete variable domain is GAGVSQSPRYKVAKRGQDVALRCDPISGHVSLFWYQQALGQGPEFLTYFQNEAQLDKSGLPSDRFFAERPEGSVSTLKIQRTQQEDSAVYLCASSLVSEPSYNSPLHFGNGTRLTVT.

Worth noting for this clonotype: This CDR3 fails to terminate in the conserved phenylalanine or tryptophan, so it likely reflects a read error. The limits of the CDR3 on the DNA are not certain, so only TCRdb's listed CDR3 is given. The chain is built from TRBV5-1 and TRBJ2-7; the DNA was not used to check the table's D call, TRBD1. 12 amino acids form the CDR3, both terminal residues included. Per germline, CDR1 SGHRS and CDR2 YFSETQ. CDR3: CASSERRDSRTK.

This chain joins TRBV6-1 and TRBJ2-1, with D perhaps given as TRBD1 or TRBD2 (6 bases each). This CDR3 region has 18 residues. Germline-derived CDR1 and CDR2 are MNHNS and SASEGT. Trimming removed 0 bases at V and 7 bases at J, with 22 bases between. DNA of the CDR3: TGTGCCAGCAGTGAAGCAATTTGGGGGGCTCTGGTGGGGAATGAGCAGTTCTTC. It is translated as CASSEAIWGALVGNEQFF.

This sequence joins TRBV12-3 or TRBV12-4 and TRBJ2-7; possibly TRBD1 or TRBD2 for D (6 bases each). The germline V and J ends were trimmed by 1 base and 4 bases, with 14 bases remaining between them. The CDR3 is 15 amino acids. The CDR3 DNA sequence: TGTGCCAGCAGTTTAGTACAGGGCGGAGGGTACGAGCAGTACTTC. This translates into CASSLVQGGGYEQYF.

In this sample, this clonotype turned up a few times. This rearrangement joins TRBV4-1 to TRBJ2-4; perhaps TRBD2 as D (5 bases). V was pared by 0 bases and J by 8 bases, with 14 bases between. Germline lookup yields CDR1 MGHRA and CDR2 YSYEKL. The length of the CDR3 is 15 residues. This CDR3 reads CASSQEGLPYDIQYF. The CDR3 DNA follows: TGCGCCAGCAGCCAAGAAGGACTGCCCTACGACATTCAGTACTTC.

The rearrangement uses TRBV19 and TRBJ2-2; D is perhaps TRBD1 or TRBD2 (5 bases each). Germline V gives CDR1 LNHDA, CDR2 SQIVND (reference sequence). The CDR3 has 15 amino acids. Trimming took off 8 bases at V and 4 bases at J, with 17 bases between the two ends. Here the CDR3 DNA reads TGTGCCAGTTCGCTATCCGGGACGACCACCGGGGAGCTGTTTTTT. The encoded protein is CASSLSGTTTGELFF. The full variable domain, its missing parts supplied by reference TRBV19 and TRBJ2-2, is DGGITQSPKYLFRKEGQNVTLSCEQNLNHDAMYWYRQDPGQGLRLIYYSQIVNDFQKGDIAEGYSVSREKKESFPLTVTSAQKNPTAFYLCASSLSGTTTGELFFGEGSRLTVL.

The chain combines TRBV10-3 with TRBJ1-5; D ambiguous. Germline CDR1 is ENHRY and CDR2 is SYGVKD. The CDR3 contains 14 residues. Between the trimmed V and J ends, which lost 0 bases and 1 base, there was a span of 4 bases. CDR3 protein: CAISESDSNQPQHF. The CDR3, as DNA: TGTGCCATCAGTGAGTCGGACAGCAATCAGCCCCAGCATTTT.

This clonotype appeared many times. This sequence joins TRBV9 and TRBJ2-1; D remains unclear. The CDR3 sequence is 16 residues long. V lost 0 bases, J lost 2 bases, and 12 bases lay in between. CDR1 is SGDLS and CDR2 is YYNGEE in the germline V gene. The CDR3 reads CASSVGQTVTYNEQFF. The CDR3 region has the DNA TGTGCCAGCAGCGTAGGCCAGACTGTTACCTACAATGAGCAGTTCTTC.

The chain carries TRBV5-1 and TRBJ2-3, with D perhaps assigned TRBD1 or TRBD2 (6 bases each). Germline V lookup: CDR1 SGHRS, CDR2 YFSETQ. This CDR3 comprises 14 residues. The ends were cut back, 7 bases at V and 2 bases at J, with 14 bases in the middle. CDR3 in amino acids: CASGQTGATDTQYF. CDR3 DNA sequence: TGCGCCAGCGGCCAAACGGGGGCCACAGATACGCAGTATTTT.

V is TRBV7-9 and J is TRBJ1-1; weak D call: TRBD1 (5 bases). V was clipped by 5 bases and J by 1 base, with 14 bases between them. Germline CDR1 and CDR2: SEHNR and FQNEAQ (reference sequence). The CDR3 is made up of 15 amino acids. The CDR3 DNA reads TGTGCCAGCAGCCGTCCCGGGACGGCGAACACTGAAGCTTTCTTT. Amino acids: CASSRPGTANTEAFF.

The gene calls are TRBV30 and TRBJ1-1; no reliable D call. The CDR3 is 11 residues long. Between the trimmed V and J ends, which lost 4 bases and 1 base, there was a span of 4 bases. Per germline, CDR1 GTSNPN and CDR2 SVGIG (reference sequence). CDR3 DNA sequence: TGTGCCTGGATGCAGAACACTGAAGCTTTCTTT. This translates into CAWMQNTEAFF.

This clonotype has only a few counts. CDR3 sequence (DNA): TGTGCCAGCTCACCAGTAGGACAGGGTGAAAAACTGTTTTTT. Protein: CASSPVGQGEKLFF. The chain links TRBV18 to TRBJ1-4; 8 nucleotides match TRBD1. The CDR3 is 14 amino acids. Germline assignment: CDR1 KGHSH and CDR2 LQKENI. Trimming cost V 2 bases and J 7 bases; bases outside gene matches: 3.

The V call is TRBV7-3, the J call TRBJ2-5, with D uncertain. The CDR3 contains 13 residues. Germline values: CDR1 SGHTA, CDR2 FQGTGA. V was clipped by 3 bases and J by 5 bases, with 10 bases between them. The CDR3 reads CASSFGLGETQYF. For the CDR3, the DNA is TGTGCCAGCAGCTTCGGCCTCGGGGAGACCCAGTACTTC.

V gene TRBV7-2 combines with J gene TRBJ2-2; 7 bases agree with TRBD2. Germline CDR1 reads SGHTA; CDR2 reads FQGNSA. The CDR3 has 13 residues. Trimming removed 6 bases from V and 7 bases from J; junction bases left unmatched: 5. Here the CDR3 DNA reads TGTGCCAGCAGGCGGGGGTGGGGCGGGGAGCTGTTTTTT. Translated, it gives CASRRGWGGELFF.

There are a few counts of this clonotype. The CDR3 spells CASTGRDSGWYF. For the CDR3, the DNA is TGTGCCAGTACCGGTCGGGACTCCGGGTGGTACTTC. The chain uses TRBV19 and TRBJ2-7, with D maybe TRBD2 (6 bases). The CDR3 is made up of 12 amino acids. Germline V gives CDR1 LNHDA, CDR2 SQIVND (reference sequence). The V end lost 7 bases, the J end lost 12 bases, and 19 bases lay between the germline ends.

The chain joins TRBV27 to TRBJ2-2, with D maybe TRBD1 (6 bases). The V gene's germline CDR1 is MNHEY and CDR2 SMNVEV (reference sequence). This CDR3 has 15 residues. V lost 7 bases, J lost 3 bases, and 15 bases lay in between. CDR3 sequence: CASKPRDTYTGELFF. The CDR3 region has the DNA TGTGCCAGCAAGCCCCGGGACACCTACACCGGGGAGCTGTTTTTT.

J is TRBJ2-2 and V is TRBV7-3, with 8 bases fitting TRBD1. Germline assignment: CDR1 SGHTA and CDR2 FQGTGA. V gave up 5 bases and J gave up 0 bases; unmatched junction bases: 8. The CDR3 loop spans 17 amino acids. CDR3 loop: CASSRNTGGSNTGELFF. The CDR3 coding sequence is TGTGCCAGCAGCAGAAATACAGGGGGATCGAACACCGGGGAGCTGTTTTTT. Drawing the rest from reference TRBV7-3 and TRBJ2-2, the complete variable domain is GAGVSQTPSNKVTEKGKYVELRCDPISGHTALYWYRQSLGQGPEFLIYFQGTGAADDSGLPNDRFFAVRPEGSVSTLKIQRTERGDSAVYLCASSRNTGGSNTGELFFGEGSRLTVL.

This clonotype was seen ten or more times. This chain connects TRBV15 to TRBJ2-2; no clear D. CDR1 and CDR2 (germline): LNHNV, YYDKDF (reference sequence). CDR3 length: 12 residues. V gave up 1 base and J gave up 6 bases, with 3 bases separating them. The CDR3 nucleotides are TGTGCCACCAGCAGAGGAGCCGGGGAGCTGTTTTTT. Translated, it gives CATSRGAGELFF.

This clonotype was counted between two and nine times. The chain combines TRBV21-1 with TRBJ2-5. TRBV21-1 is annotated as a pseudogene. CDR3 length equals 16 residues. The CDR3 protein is CASSKDCGRIQETQYF. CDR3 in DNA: TGTGCCAGCAGCAAAGATTGCGGACGGATTCAAGAGACCCAGTACTTC.